The TCR beta chain described here comes from a study of vaccination effects on CD4 cells after COVID-19. Study overall: Peptide-pool stimulation followed by sequencing identified expanded antigen-specific CD4+ clonotypes in the ViraFEST assay. Wells of 1.5 million to 2 million PBMC each were grown with about 9.8 IU/ml IL-2 and approximately 10 ug/ml peptides. Study-level results: Substantial clonal contraction characterized both infection- and vaccine-induced clones late after vaccination. A shortage of convalescent patients and an absence of early post-infection timepoints characterized the study.

As for this clone: The antigen is undetermined.

Sequencing used immunoSEQ multiplex PCR; TCRdb keeps in-frame clones, though not all of them. The sample carries about 58,000 clones, over 65% recorded once. With around ten days of culture completed, CD4+ T cells were isolated. This CDR3 is built from 17 residues. Germline CDR1 and CDR2: SGHKS and YYEKEE (reference sequence). V was clipped by 1 base and J by 7 bases, with 20 bases between them. The specimen was CD4+ T cells from PBMCs cultured without peptide, collected before COVID-19 vaccination. The rearrangement joins TRBV5-5 to TRBJ2-2; D perhaps matches TRBD2 (7 bases). The clonotype was recovered from a human donor who received a COVID-19 vaccine. Here the CDR3 reads CASSLRGPGGPGGELFF. CDR3 in DNA: TGTGCCAGCAGCTTGAGAGGGCCCGGGGGGCCAGGCGGGGAGCTGTTTTTT.